This TCR beta chain was sequenced in a study of blood T cell repertoires in COVID-19. Overall study context: The study drew acute and convalescent COVID-19 samples from the United States, Italy and Spain.

Authors' analysis steps: Amplification of reference gene primers provided the estimated nucleated cell counts. TCRdb keeps only in-frame clones here, not all; method: immunoSEQ multiplex PCR. V and J calls and clone size are as listed in that table; D and trimming were resolved from the DNA. This table has hundreds of thousands of clones, around nine tenths appearing once. Enrolled during active infection, Seattle patients were then followed longitudinally. Germline V gives CDR1 SNHLY, CDR2 FYNNEI. V lost 6 bases to trimming and J lost 1 base; unmatched junction nucleotides: 7. The CDR3 has 15 amino acids.

The sequence was collected from a man aged 55-75 years with COVID-19, enrolled during active disease. The sample taken for sequencing was peripheral blood. The chain joins TRBV2 to TRBJ2-7, with 9 bases aligning to TRBD1. DNA of the CDR3: TGTGCCAGCAGGCTAACAGGGGGCCTTTCCTACGAGCAGTACTTC. This gives the protein CASRLTGGLSYEQYF.